These 28 T cell receptor beta chains were sequenced from one sample in a study of vaccination effects on CD4 cells after COVID-19. With the ViraFEST assay, the study expanded antigen-specific CD4+ T cells using viral peptide pools, then sequenced them. Scientists isolated CD4+ T cells after a roughly 10-day culture period ended. It was two doses of either the BNT162b2 or mRNA-1273 vaccine that participants received. Libraries were prepared by immunoSEQ multiplex PCR; TCRdb keeps only in-frame clonotypes and omits some of them. Of under 40,000 clones in the sample, approximately 82% were seen once. No antigen is known for these receptors. The sample in question was CD4+ T cells from PBMCs cultured with HCoV-NL63 spike peptides, obtained after COVID-19 vaccination. Receptors originate from a human donor who received a COVID-19 vaccine. Some clones in this sample may be carry-over from other donors' samples.

The chain links TRBV19 to TRBJ2-1, with 10 bases that match TRBD1. The germline V gene encodes CDR1 LNHDA and CDR2 SQIVND (reference sequence). The CDR3 runs to 14 residues. The V gene end was trimmed by 7 bases and the J gene end by 8 bases; junction bases not matched to a gene: 8. The CDR3 nucleotides are TGTGCCAGTAAACCGGGACAGGGGAAGGATGAGCAGTTCTTC. Translation gives CASKPGQGKDEQFF.

This sequence joins TRBV28 and TRBJ2-2; D is perhaps TRBD1 (5 bases). The CDR3 spans 14 residues. V shed 2 bases and J shed 6 bases, with 10 bases lying between them. Germline values: CDR1 MDHEN, CDR2 SYDVKM. The CDR3 here is CASSLRGTAGELFF. In nucleotides, the CDR3 is TGTGCCAGCAGTTTAAGGGGAACGGCCGGGGAGCTGTTTTTT.

The chain joins TRBV2 to TRBJ1-1; 9 positions match TRBD1. CDR1 and CDR2 (germline): SNHLY, FYNNEI. V dropped 6 bases and J dropped 7; count of bases not matched to a gene: 6. The CDR3 is 13 amino acids. The DNA of the CDR3 is TGTGCCAGCAGGGGACAGGGAAATGGTGAAGCTTTCTTT. Protein sequence: CASRGQGNGEAFF.

The chain is built from TRBV2 and TRBJ1-1; D perhaps matches TRBD1 (5 bases). Trimming took 7 bases from V and 1 from J, leaving 16 bases between them. Germline CDR1 is SNHLY and CDR2 is FYNNEI. CDR3 length: 15 amino acids. CDR3 nucleotides: TGTGCCAGCAAGGGAAAGGGGTTTGCGAACACTGAAGCTTTCTTT. Translated, it gives CASKGKGFANTEAFF.

The V gene is TRBV2, the J gene TRBJ1-3; 8 bases match TRBD1. V dropped 6 bases and J dropped 2; count of bases not matched to a gene: 0. The CDR3 is 13 residues long. Germline V lookup: CDR1 SNHLY, CDR2 FYNNEI. For the CDR3, the DNA is TGTGCCAGCAGGGACAGGGCTGGAAACACCATATATTTT. The encoded protein is CASRDRAGNTIYF.

The chain joins TRBV5-5 to TRBJ2-5; unclear D gene. Germline V lookup: CDR1 SGHKS, CDR2 YYEKEE (reference sequence). The V gene lost 0 bases and the J gene lost 5 bases, with 11 bases spanning the gap. The CDR3 length is 14 residues. The DNA for the CDR3 is TGTGCCAGCAGCTTGGCCTTTGGGCGGGAGACCCAGTACTTC. This translates into CASSLAFGRETQYF.

The chain joins TRBV30 to TRBJ1-2; 9 bases are shared with TRBD1. Per germline, CDR1 GTSNPN and CDR2 SVGIG (reference sequence). CDR3 size: 15 residues. With V trimmed by 4 bases and J by 6 bases, 12 bases remained unmatched. In DNA, the CDR3 is TGTGCCTGGACCAAACAGCCAGGACAGGGGCATGGCTACACCTTC. Encoded protein: CAWTKQPGQGHGYTF.

This chain joins TRBV7-2 and TRBJ2-3; TRBD2 is a possible D gene (5 bases). This CDR3 is 16 amino acids long. V was clipped by 1 base and J by 3 bases, with 14 bases between them. CDR1 and CDR2 (germline): SGHTA, FQGNSA. The CDR3 DNA follows: TGTGCCAGCAGCTTAGGGGCGAGCACGGGAACAGATACGCAGTATTTT. This translates into CASSLGASTGTDTQYF.

The rearrangement links TRBV11-3 to TRBJ2-3; D may correspond to TRBD1 or TRBD2 (6 bases each). V lost 3 bases and J lost 1, with 14 bases in between. The CDR3 has 16 residues. The germline CDR1 and CDR2 sequences are SGHNT and YENEEA. CDR3 residues: CASSFGGGLGTDTQYF. The CDR3 DNA is TGTGCCAGCAGCTTCGGTGGGGGGCTCGGCACAGATACGCAGTATTTT.

A note on this clone: This sample includes further DNA sequences coding for the same CDR3. Here the CDR3 DNA reads TGTGCCAGCAGTGAAGCTAACTATGGCTACACCTTC. The encoded protein is CASSEANYGYTF. The chain employs TRBV6-1 and TRBJ1-2; no clear D. There are 12 residues in the CDR3. With 0 bases removed from V and 1 base from J, the gap between germline ends came to 0 bases. Germline assignment: CDR1 MNHNS and CDR2 SASEGT.

This chain joins TRBV7-3 and TRBJ2-1, with 11 bases matching TRBD2. V lost 5 bases to trimming and J lost 6 bases; unmatched junction nucleotides: 9. The V gene's germline CDR1 is SGHTA and CDR2 FQGTGA. This CDR3 comprises 16 residues. CDR3 in DNA: TGTGCCAGCAGCCTGGTCCCGACTAGCGGGACCAATGAGCAGTTCTTC. This sequence encodes CASSLVPTSGTNEQFF. The whole variable domain, filled in from reference TRBV7-3 and TRBJ2-1, reads GAGVSQTPSNKVTEKGKYVELRCDPISGHTALYWYRQSLGQGPEFLIYFQGTGAADDSGLPNDRFFAVRPEGSVSTLKIQRTERGDSAVYLCASSLVPTSGTNEQFFGPGTRLTVL.

This chain uses TRBV29-1 with TRBJ1-6; D unclear. CDR1 and CDR2 from the germline V gene are SQVTM and ANQGSEA. V was pared by 7 bases and J by 3 bases, with 10 bases between. The CDR3 runs 13 residues. CDR3: CSAQENYNSPLHF. The CDR3 DNA reads TGCAGCGCGCAGGAAAACTATAATTCACCCCTCCACTTT.

This sequence joins TRBV2 and TRBJ1-1; a weak D match, TRBD1 (5 bases). The CDR3 spans 12 residues. Deletions cut 6 bases from V and 3 bases from J, with 8 bases between. In germline, CDR1 is SNHLY, CDR2 FYNNEI. This chain's CDR3 is CASSARDTEAFF. The CDR3 coding sequence is TGTGCCAGCAGCGCCAGGGACACTGAAGCTTTCTTT.

The gene calls are TRBV3-1 (or the pseudogene TRBV3-2) and TRBJ1-1; 8 nucleotides agree with TRBD1. CDR3 size: 14 residues. CDR1 is LGHDT, CDR2 YNNKEL, per germline (reference sequence). V was pared by 0 bases and J by 4 bases, with 1 base of the junction left unmatched. In DNA, the CDR3 is TGTGCCAGCAGCCAAGACACAGGGGGCACTGAAGCTTTCTTT. Residues: CASSQDTGGTEAFF.

V is TRBV5-1 and J is TRBJ2-2, with 12 bases identical to TRBD2. Germline-derived CDR1 and CDR2 are SGHRS and YFSETQ. V lost 5 bases to trimming and J lost 6 bases; unmatched junction nucleotides: 8. The CDR3 extends over 16 amino acids. This CDR3 is CASRPLTSGGPGELFF. The CDR3 DNA sequence: TGCGCCAGCAGACCCTTGACTAGCGGGGGCCCCGGGGAGCTGTTTTTT.

The chain employs TRBV5-1 and TRBJ2-3; possible D gene TRBD1, 6 bases. The CDR3 runs to 13 residues. V shed 5 bases and J shed 0 bases, with 7 bases lying between them. CDR1 SGHRS and CDR2 YFSETQ come from the germline V gene. CDR3 DNA sequence: TGCGCCAGCAGACAGGGAAGCACAGATACGCAGTATTTT. It specifies CASRQGSTDTQYF.

The genes are TRBV20-1 and TRBJ2-5; D call uncertain. The CDR3 loop spans 11 amino acids. Per the germline V gene, CDR1 is DFQATT and CDR2 is SNEGSKA (reference sequence). V shed 6 bases and J shed 2 bases, with 7 bases lying between them. In DNA form, the CDR3 reads TGCAGTGCAGCTAGGCAAGAGACCCAGTACTTC. It codes for CSAARQETQYF.

V gene TRBV18 combines with J gene TRBJ1-2; 10 bases line up with TRBD1. J gave up 5 bases and V 4 bases, and 4 bases lay outside the gene matches. Germline CDR1 KGHSH, CDR2 LQKENI. The CDR3 is made up of 14 amino acids. The chain's CDR3 is CASSLGTGAYGYTF. DNA of the CDR3: TGTGCCAGCTCACTTGGGACAGGGGCTTATGGCTACACCTTC.

The chain couples TRBV15 to TRBJ2-3; 8 bases are a match to TRBD1. V lost 0 bases to trimming and J lost 5 bases; unmatched junction nucleotides: 10. The CDR3 is made up of 17 amino acids. The V gene's germline CDR1 is LNHNV and CDR2 YYDKDF (reference sequence). The CDR3 sequence: CATSRDRGAGGRDTQYF. Written as DNA, the CDR3 is TGTGCCACCAGCAGAGATCGAGGGGCAGGGGGCAGAGATACGCAGTATTTT.

The V and J genes are TRBV12-5 and TRBJ1-5, with D possibly TRBD1 on 5 matching bases. This CDR3 is built from 21 residues. V lost 0 bases to trimming and J lost 0 bases, with 24 bases between them. Germline CDR1 and CDR2: LGHNT and FRNRAP. In DNA, the CDR3 is TGTGCTAGTGGTTTGGTAAAGGATGGGCAGGGTTGGACCTTTAGCAATCAGCCCCAGCATTTT. As protein: CASGLVKDGQGWTFSNQPQHF.

This clone was counted once. V gene TRBV7-3 combines with J gene TRBJ2-3; D perhaps matches TRBD1 (5 bases). This CDR3 is 14 amino acids long. Per the germline V gene, CDR1 is SGHTA and CDR2 is FQGTGA. Trimming removed 5 bases from V and 2 bases from J, with 11 bases in between. CDR3 bases: TGTGCCAGCAGCATGGGGCGGAACACAGATACGCAGTATTTT. Its protein is CASSMGRNTDTQYF.

V usage is TRBV6-5 and J usage is TRBJ2-7; 7 nucleotides align to TRBD1. This CDR3 has 14 amino acids. Germline CDR1 is MNHEY and CDR2 is SVGAGI. With V trimmed by 6 bases and J by 1 base, 6 bases remained unmatched. CDR3 in DNA: TGTGCCAGCAGCAATGACAGGGCATCCTACGAGCAGTACGTC. Protein product: CASSNDRASYEQYV.

In this sample, this clone turned up a few times. The rearrangement uses TRBV4-3 and TRBJ1-2; 10 bases align to TRBD1. Trimming removed 1 base from V and 5 bases from J; junction bases left unmatched: 4. This CDR3 comprises 15 residues. Germline CDR1 reads LGHNA; CDR2 reads YSLEER. The CDR3 DNA sequence: TGCGCCAGCAGCCAAGCCTGGACAGGGGGGTATGGCTACACCTTC. As protein: CASSQAWTGGYGYTF.

The chain employs TRBV3-1 (or the pseudogene TRBV3-2) and TRBJ2-3; no clear D gene. CDR3 length equals 13 residues. Trimming pared 5 bases from V and 6 bases from J, leaving 12 bases between. CDR1 LGHDT and CDR2 YNNKEL come from the germline V gene (reference sequence). The CDR3 DNA reads as TGTGCCAGCAGCTCCCGAAATCAGGATACGCAGTATTTT. Translated, it gives CASSSRNQDTQYF.

The gene calls are TRBV6-5 and TRBJ2-1, with D tentatively TRBD1 (6 bases). The CDR3 length is 12 residues. V was pared by 7 bases and J by 7 bases, with 11 bases between. Per germline, CDR1 MNHEY and CDR2 SVGAGI. The CDR3, as DNA: TGTGCCAGCATCTCACAGGGAAATGAGCAGTTCTTC. This encodes CASISQGNEQFF.

The chain is built from TRBV24-1 and TRBJ2-5, with D maybe TRBD1 (5 bases). The CDR3 has 14 residues. V was shortened by 3 bases and J by 1 base, with 8 bases between the two germline ends. From germline, CDR1 is KGHDR and CDR2 SFDVKD. This CDR3 is CATSDLGAQETQYF. The CDR3 DNA reads as TGTGCCACCAGTGATCTAGGGGCCCAAGAGACCCAGTACTTC.

This clone appeared a few times. This sequence joins TRBV3-1 (or the pseudogene TRBV3-2) and TRBJ2-3, with D hard to call. V gave up 5 bases and J gave up 4 bases, with 7 bases separating them. CDR1 and CDR2 from the germline V gene are LGHDT and YNNKEL (reference sequence). The CDR3 covers 12 residues. The DNA for the CDR3 is TGTGCCAGCAGCGCCCGGGCAGATACGCAGTATTTT. Translated: CASSARADTQYF.

The rearrangement uses TRBV30 and TRBJ1-3, with 9 nucleotides matching TRBD1. CDR1 and CDR2 from the germline V gene are GTSNPN and SVGIG (reference sequence). The V segment lost 7 bases and the J segment 1 base; nucleotides outside the gene matches: 5. The CDR3 is 14 residues long. CDR3 amino acids: CASTGGPSGNTIYF. The CDR3 bases are TGTGCCTCTACAGGGGGCCCTTCTGGAAACACCATATATTTT.